A single T cell receptor (beta chain) is shown here with its context. Clones were sequenced by immunoSEQ multiplex PCR, and TCRdb holds only the in-frame ones, with some missing. The sample records about 83,000 clones, 80% to 90% being singletons. The sample originates from a study of blood T cell repertoires in COVID-19. At the level of the study: The analysed material was cDNA or gDNA that came from T cells, B-cell-depleted T cells, or PBMCs.

Germline trimming cut 5 bases from V and 6 bases from J; bases unmatched to any gene: 8. Germline V gene data show CDR1 as SGHVS and CDR2 as FQNEAQ. This CDR3 region has 15 residues. The specimen was peripheral blood. The chain links TRBV7-8 to TRBJ2-7, with 12 positions matching TRBD2. The source of this sequence is a woman older than 75 with acute or convalescent COVID-19. CDR3 region: CASSRPSGGAGEQYF. CDR3 in DNA: TGTGCCAGCAGCAGACCTAGCGGGGGGGCTGGCGAGCAGTACTTC.